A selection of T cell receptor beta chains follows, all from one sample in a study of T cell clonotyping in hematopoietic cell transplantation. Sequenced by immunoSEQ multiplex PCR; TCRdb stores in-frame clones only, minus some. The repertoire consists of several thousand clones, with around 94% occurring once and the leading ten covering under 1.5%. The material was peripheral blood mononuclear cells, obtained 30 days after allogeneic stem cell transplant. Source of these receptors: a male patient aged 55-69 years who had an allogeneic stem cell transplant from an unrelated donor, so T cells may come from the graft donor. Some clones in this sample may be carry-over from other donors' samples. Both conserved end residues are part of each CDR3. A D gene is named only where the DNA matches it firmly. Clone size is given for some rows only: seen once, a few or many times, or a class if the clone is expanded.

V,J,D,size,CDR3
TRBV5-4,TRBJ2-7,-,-,CASSRDAYEQYF
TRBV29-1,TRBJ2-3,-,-,CSVAGAGEETDTQYF
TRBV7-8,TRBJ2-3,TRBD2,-,CASSRLAGALTDTQYF
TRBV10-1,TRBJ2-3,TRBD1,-,CASSDSRTGADTQYF
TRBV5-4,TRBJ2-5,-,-,CASSLTDQETQYF
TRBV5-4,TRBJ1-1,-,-,CASSLNEHAEAFF
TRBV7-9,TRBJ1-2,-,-,CASRAGNLYGYTF
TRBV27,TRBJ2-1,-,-,CASIGPPNEQFF
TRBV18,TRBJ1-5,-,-,CASSPAGSNQPQHF
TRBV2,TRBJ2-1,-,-,CASSENVGSRSSSYNEQFF
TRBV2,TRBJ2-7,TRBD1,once,CASRGQFAPYEQYF
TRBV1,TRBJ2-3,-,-,CTSSQLKTSGARTDTQYF
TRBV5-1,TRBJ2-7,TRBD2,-,CASSNQRGNYEQYF
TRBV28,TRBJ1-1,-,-,CASSFGAGNTEAFF
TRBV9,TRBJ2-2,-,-,CASSGPFQRTNTGELFF
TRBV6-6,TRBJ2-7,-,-,CASSPGPGEQYF
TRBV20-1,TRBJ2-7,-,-,CSEKTAKVF
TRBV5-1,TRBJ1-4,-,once,CASSADSTNEKLFF
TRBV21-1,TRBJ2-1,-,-,CASSAQREMRDEQFF
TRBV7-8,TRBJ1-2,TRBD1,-,CASNKQRTGPYGYTF
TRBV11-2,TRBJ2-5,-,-,CASSLVDIQETQYF
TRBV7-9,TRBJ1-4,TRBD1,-,CASSFSSGRRGQLNEKLFF
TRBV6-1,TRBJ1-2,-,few,CASSELAGSNYGYTF
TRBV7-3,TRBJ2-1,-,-,CASSPSAYNEQFF
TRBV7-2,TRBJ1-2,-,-,CASSHPTGLGYTF
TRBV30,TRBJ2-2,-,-,CAWSVGLLELFF
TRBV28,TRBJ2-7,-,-,CASSLNRSRFF
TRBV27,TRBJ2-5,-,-,CASSLRVGETQYF
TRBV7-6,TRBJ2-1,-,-,CASSPKSFQQFF
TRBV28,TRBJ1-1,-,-,CASSPQEQGRSEAFF
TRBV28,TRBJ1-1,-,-,CASRPRVPTEAFF
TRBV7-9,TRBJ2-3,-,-,CATWGTLTDTQYF
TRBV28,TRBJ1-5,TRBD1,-,CASSLVGQGAVGNQPQHF
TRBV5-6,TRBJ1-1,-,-,CASSGRAGRLNTEAFF
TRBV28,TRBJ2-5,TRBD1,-,CASSPQGVETQYF
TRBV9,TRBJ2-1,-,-,CASSAGVSSYNEQFF
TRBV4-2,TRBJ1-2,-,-,CASSQGGSPNYGYTF
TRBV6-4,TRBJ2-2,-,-,CASRADSSETGELFF
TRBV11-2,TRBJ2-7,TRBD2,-,CASSPAPSGSYEQYF
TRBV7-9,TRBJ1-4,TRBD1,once,CASQDRGNEKLFF
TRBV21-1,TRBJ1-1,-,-,CASSPRTGESTEAFF